The TCR beta chain described here comes from a study of shared clonotypes between healthy human individuals. Notes on the study in general: Clonotype sharing among the donors was expected to vary with sequencing depth.

V dropped 5 bases and J dropped 3; count of bases not matched to a gene: 9. CDR3 size: 15 residues. The V gene's germline CDR1 is SGHTA and CDR2 FQGTGA. CD8 cells regarded as naive lacked CD45RO, were positively chosen for CCR7, and omitted terminally differentiated effector memory CD45RA+ cells. Concerning this clone itself: The antigen remains unidentified.

At deep level, the assay was performed. The assay was immunoSEQ multiplex PCR, and TCRdb's table has in-frame clones only and misses some. Among roughly 2.1 million clones listed, roughly 91% were seen once. The sequenced sample was naive CD8+ T cells from PBMCs. This TCR came from a man younger than 35 in good health. Some clones in this sample may be carry-over from other donors' samples. The chain couples TRBV7-3 to TRBJ2-7, with TRBD2 matching 8 bases. CDR3 sequence: CASSLRPGGVYEQYF. CDR3 sequence (DNA): TGTGCCAGCAGCCTCCGACCGGGAGGGGTCTACGAGCAGTACTTC. Full variable domain (rest looked up from reference TRBV7-3 and TRBJ2-7): GAGVSQTPSNKVTEKGKYVELRCDPISGHTALYWYRQSLGQGPEFLIYFQGTGAADDSGLPNDRFFAVRPEGSVSTLKIQRTERGDSAVYLCASSLRPGGVYEQYFGPGTRLTVT.